This is a list of T cell receptor beta chains from one sample in a study of blood T cell repertoires in COVID-19. Sequenced by immunoSEQ multiplex PCR; TCRdb stores in-frame clones only, minus some. The sample includes 370,000 or so clones, approximately 89% of them seen just once. The source material was PBMCs or T cells enriched from blood (not recorded which). The receptors were gathered from a man younger than 45 who had recovered from COVID-19. Both conserved end residues are part of each CDR3. The order of the fields is J gene, V gene, clone size, D gene, CDR3 DNA, CDR3 protein. A D gene is named only where the DNA matches it firmly. The size field is filled for only some rows; it gives once, few, many or a size class.

j_gene: TRBJ2-2
v_gene: TRBV6-1
abundance: -
d_gene: -
CDR3nt: TGTGCCAGCAGTGAAGACTTTTGGACATCGAACACCGGGGAGCTGTTTTTT
CDR3aa: CASSEDFWTSNTGELFF

j_gene: TRBJ1-6
v_gene: TRBV12-3/TRBV12-4
abundance: -
d_gene: -
CDR3nt: TGTGCCAGCAGAAGCGCCTATAATTCACCCCTCCACTTT
CDR3aa: CASRSAYNSPLHF

j_gene: TRBJ2-3
v_gene: TRBV14
abundance: -
d_gene: -
CDR3nt: TGTGCCAGCAGCCAAAAGAACGGGGTTACAGATACGCAGTATTTT
CDR3aa: CASSQKNGVTDTQYF

j_gene: TRBJ1-2
v_gene: TRBV5-1
abundance: -
d_gene: TRBD1
CDR3nt: TGCGCCAGCAGCTTGAACTTGAGACAGGGAGCTAACTATGGCTACACCTTC
CDR3aa: CASSLNLRQGANYGYTF

j_gene: TRBJ2-1
v_gene: TRBV3-1/TRBV3-2
abundance: -
d_gene: -
CDR3nt: TGTGCCAGCAGTATCCAGGGGATCGTGAGCAATGAGCAGTTCTTC
CDR3aa: CASSIQGIVSNEQFF

j_gene: TRBJ1-1
v_gene: TRBV5-6
abundance: -
d_gene: -
CDR3nt: TGTGCCAGCAGCCGAATCGGGTTGGCGAACACTGAAGCTTTCTTT
CDR3aa: CASSRIGLANTEAFF

j_gene: TRBJ1-6
v_gene: TRBV7-2
abundance: -
d_gene: -
CDR3nt: TGTGCCAGCAGCTTAGTGGGCTCACCCCTCCACTTT
CDR3aa: CASSLVGSPLHF

j_gene: TRBJ2-6
v_gene: TRBV27
abundance: -
d_gene: -
CDR3nt: TGTGCCAGCGGCCCGGGGGCTGGGGCCAACGTCCTGACTTTC
CDR3aa: CASGPGAGANVLTF

j_gene: TRBJ2-3
v_gene: TRBV10-2
abundance: -
d_gene: -
CDR3nt: TGCGCCAGCAGAGCCCTAGCATCAGATACGCAGTATTTT
CDR3aa: CASRALASDTQYF

j_gene: TRBJ1-2
v_gene: TRBV5-1
abundance: -
d_gene: -
CDR3nt: TGCGCCAGCAGCTCCGGACAGCATCTTAACTATGGCTACACCTTC
CDR3aa: CASSSGQHLNYGYTF

j_gene: TRBJ1-1
v_gene: TRBV12-5
abundance: -
d_gene: -
CDR3nt: TGTGCTAGTGGAGGGGGTATGATTACCGAAGCTTTCTTT
CDR3aa: CASGGGMITEAFF

j_gene: TRBJ2-2
v_gene: TRBV19
abundance: -
d_gene: TRBD1
CDR3nt: TGTGCCAGTAGTAGGACAGGGGGCCCCAACACCGGGGAGCTGTTTTTT
CDR3aa: CASSRTGGPNTGELFF

j_gene: TRBJ1-1
v_gene: TRBV18
abundance: -
d_gene: -
CDR3nt: TGTGCCAGCTCACCACGACAGGCTGAAGCTTTCTTT
CDR3aa: CASSPRQAEAFF

j_gene: TRBJ1-2
v_gene: TRBV12-3/TRBV12-4
abundance: -
d_gene: -
CDR3nt: TGTGCCAGCAGCCCCCCCCTAGGCTATGGCTACACCTTC
CDR3aa: CASSPPLGYGYTF

j_gene: TRBJ1-1
v_gene: TRBV4-2
abundance: -
d_gene: -
CDR3nt: TGTGCCAGCAGCCCCTCAGGGTTTGAAGCTTTCTTT
CDR3aa: CASSPSGFEAFF

j_gene: TRBJ1-1
v_gene: TRBV3-1/TRBV3-2
abundance: -
d_gene: -
CDR3nt: TGTGCCAGCAGCCGAGCCACTGAAGCTTTCTTT
CDR3aa: CASSRATEAFF

j_gene: TRBJ2-6
v_gene: TRBV7-9
abundance: few
d_gene: TRBD2
CDR3nt: TGTGCCAGCAGCTCGGGGGAGGGGCACTCTGGGGCCAACGTCCTGACTTTC
CDR3aa: CASSSGEGHSGANVLTF

j_gene: TRBJ1-2
v_gene: TRBV5-6
abundance: -
d_gene: -
CDR3nt: TGTGCCAGCATTAGGTGGGGCAAGGACTATGGCTACACCTTC
CDR3aa: CASIRWGKDYGYTF

j_gene: TRBJ1-1
v_gene: TRBV5-1
abundance: once
d_gene: -
CDR3nt: TGCGCCAGCAGCTTGGTCGGGGGAGGGGCTGAAGCTTTCTTT
CDR3aa: CASSLVGGGAEAFF

j_gene: TRBJ2-5
v_gene: TRBV3-1/TRBV3-2
abundance: -
d_gene: TRBD2
CDR3nt: TGTGCCAGCAGCCAAGATTCGTTACTAGCGGGGATTCAAGAGACCCAGTACTTC
CDR3aa: CASSQDSLLAGIQETQYF

j_gene: TRBJ1-5
v_gene: TRBV5-8
abundance: -
d_gene: -
CDR3nt: TGTGCCAGCAGCCGGGGGTTAAATCAGCCCCAGCATTTT
CDR3aa: CASSRGLNQPQHF

j_gene: TRBJ2-3
v_gene: TRBV6-2/TRBV6-3
abundance: -
d_gene: TRBD2
CDR3nt: TGTGCCAGCAGCCCCACCGTGAAACTAGCGGGGAGGGATACGCAGTATTTT
CDR3aa: CASSPTVKLAGRDTQYF

j_gene: TRBJ2-1
v_gene: TRBV10-2
abundance: -
d_gene: TRBD2
CDR3nt: TGCGCCTCACGGGGGGGGAACCTACACAATGAGCAGTTCTTC
CDR3aa: CASRGGNLHNEQFF

j_gene: TRBJ1-6
v_gene: TRBV6-5
abundance: -
d_gene: -
CDR3nt: TGTGCCAGCAGACCGGGTCTGGAGAATTCACCCCTCCACTTT
CDR3aa: CASRPGLENSPLHF

j_gene: TRBJ2-2
v_gene: TRBV27
abundance: -
d_gene: -
CDR3nt: TGTGCCAGCAGTTTATCGGAGGGTCGGATGGTTACCGGGGAGCTGTTTTTT
CDR3aa: CASSLSEGRMVTGELFF

j_gene: TRBJ1-1
v_gene: TRBV6-2/TRBV6-3
abundance: many
d_gene: -
CDR3nt: TGTGCCAGCAGTTACCTTAGGAACACTGAAGCTTTCTTT
CDR3aa: CASSYLRNTEAFF

j_gene: TRBJ1-6
v_gene: TRBV9
abundance: -
d_gene: -
CDR3nt: TGTGCCAGCAGCGTAAATCAGTGGCATTCACCCCTCCACTTT
CDR3aa: CASSVNQWHSPLHF